Listed here are 29 T cell receptor beta chains from one sample, sequenced in a study of blood T cell repertoires in COVID-19. Method: immunoSEQ multiplex PCR; TCRdb's copy keeps in-frame clones and lacks some. The sample consists of about 150,000 clones, around three quarters of them appearing once. Sequencing used peripheral blood. The receptors shown here come from a man older than 75 with acute or convalescent COVID-19.

Ten or more counts support this clone. The rearrangement links TRBV7-9 to TRBJ2-3, with D perhaps matching TRBD1 (6 bases). CDR1 is SEHNR, CDR2 FQNEAQ, per germline (reference sequence). This CDR3 comprises 14 residues. V was pared by 5 bases and J by 2 bases, with 11 bases between. Written as DNA, the CDR3 is TGTGCCAGCAGCCGGGACACGGACACAGATACGCAGTATTTT. As protein: CASSRDTDTDTQYF. Supplemented by reference TRBV7-9 and TRBJ2-3, the full variable domain reads DTGVSQNPRHKITKRGQNVTFRCDPISEHNRLYWYRQTLGQGPEFLTYFQNEAQLEKSRLLSDRFSAERPKGSFSTLEIQRTEQGDSAMYLCASSRDTDTDTQYFGPGTRLTVL.

The chain links TRBV3-1 (or the pseudogene TRBV3-2) to TRBJ2-3, with 9 nucleotides matching TRBD2. This CDR3 is built from 16 residues. After removal of 1 base from V and 0 bases from J, the junction contained 2 bases not matched to a gene. CDR1 and CDR2 (germline): LGHDT, YNNKEL (reference sequence). The CDR3 DNA is TGTGCCAGCAGCCAAGGACTAGCGGTGAGCACAGATACGCAGTATTTT. This sequence encodes CASSQGLAVSTDTQYF.

The DNA of the CDR3 is TGTGCCAGCAGCGTAGAGCCGGAGAATCAGCCCCAGCATTTT. Translating gives CASSVEPENQPQHF. The chain links TRBV9 to TRBJ1-5; D uncertain. The germline V and J ends were trimmed by 0 bases and 4 bases, with 8 bases remaining between them. The CDR3 runs 14 residues. CDR1 and CDR2 from the germline V gene are SGDLS and YYNGEE.

The table lists this clone with a few counts. The genes are TRBV29-1 and TRBJ2-3, with 8 bases fitting TRBD1. Germline V gene sequence: CDR1 SQVTM, CDR2 ANQGSEA. Trimming took 4 bases from V and 3 from J; bases not matched to a gene: 3. CDR3 length: 13 residues. The CDR3 spells CSVGQGTTDTQYF. The CDR3 DNA reads as TGCAGCGTTGGACAGGGGACAACAGATACGCAGTATTTT.

This chain joins TRBV5-1 and TRBJ1-6; 10 bases align to TRBD1. V trimming: 4 bases; J trimming: 7 bases; junction bases outside the gene matches: 8. CDR1 is SGHRS and CDR2 is YFSETQ in the germline V gene. The CDR3 has 16 residues. Here the CDR3 DNA reads TGCGCCAGCAGCCCGGGGTGGGACAGGGGCAATTCACCCCTCCACTTT. It encodes CASSPGWDRGNSPLHF. Together with reference TRBV5-1 and TRBJ1-6, the CDR3 gives the full variable domain: KAGVTQTPRYLIKTRGQQVTLSCSPISGHRSVSWYQQTPGQGLQFLFEYFSETQRNKGNFPGRFSGRQFSNSRSEMNVSTLELGDSALYLCASSPGWDRGNSPLHFGNGTRLTVT.

This clone was counted once. The genes are TRBV7-2 and TRBJ2-2, with 8 bases aligning to TRBD2. The CDR3 length is 15 residues. Germline V gene lookup returns CDR1 SGHTA and CDR2 FQGNSA. V gave up 8 bases and J gave up 4 bases; unmatched junction bases: 9. CDR3 sequence: CASEGRGGPTGELFF. CDR3 bases: TGTGCCAGCGAGGGACGGGGGGGGCCCACCGGGGAGCTGTTTTTT. Together with reference TRBV7-2 and TRBJ2-2, the CDR3 gives the full variable domain: GAGVSQSPSNKVTEKGKDVELRCDPISGHTALYWYRQSLGQGLEFLIYFQGNSAPDKSGLPSDRFSAERTGGSVSTLTIQRTQQEDSAVYLCASEGRGGPTGELFFGEGSRLTVL.

The V and J genes are TRBV9 and TRBJ2-1; D uncertain. Trimming stripped 0 bases from V and 7 bases from J, with 11 bases between. The CDR3 runs 14 residues. CDR1 and CDR2 from the germline V gene are SGDLS and YYNGEE. CDR3 DNA sequence: TGTGCCAGCAGCGTAGGCTCTAGTGGGAATGAGCAGTTCTTC. Amino acid sequence: CASSVGSSGNEQFF.

The rearrangement joins TRBV2 to TRBJ2-5; D is unclear. The V end lost 2 bases, the J end lost 1 base, and 11 bases lay between the germline ends. Germline V CDR1 and CDR2: SNHLY, FYNNEI. CDR3 size: 15 residues. The CDR3 DNA reads as TGTGCCAGCAGTGAACGCAGGCCTGTCCAAGAGACCCAGTACTTC. The encoded protein is CASSERRPVQETQYF.

This chain uses TRBV9 with TRBJ1-3; possible D gene TRBD1, 6 bases. V was trimmed by 5 bases and J by 5 bases, leaving 14 bases between them. From germline, CDR1 is SGDLS and CDR2 YYNGEE. The CDR3 extends over 14 amino acids. CDR3 nucleotides: TGTGCCAGCAGTTACACGGGGGGCCGAAACACCATATATTTT. Encoded protein: CASSYTGGRNTIYF.

The V gene is TRBV28, the J gene TRBJ1-5; 9 bases match TRBD1. CDR3 size: 13 residues. V lost 9 bases to trimming and J lost 6 bases; unmatched junction nucleotides: 6. Germline lookup yields CDR1 MDHEN and CDR2 SYDVKM. CDR3 sequence: CASRQGGSQPQHF. Here the CDR3 DNA reads TGTGCCAGTCGACAGGGGGGATCTCAGCCCCAGCATTTT.

This clone was seen only once. The CDR3 sequence: CASSSGQGAYEQYV. The CDR3 DNA sequence: TGTGCCAGCAGCTCGGGACAGGGAGCCTACGAGCAGTACGTC. The chain joins TRBV11-2 to TRBJ2-7; 9 nucleotides align to TRBD1. The trim removed 4 bases at V and 2 bases at J, leaving 3 bases unmatched. Germline CDR1 reads SGHAT; CDR2 reads FQNNGV. The CDR3 spans 14 residues.

This clone was observed a handful of times. The genes are TRBV29-1 and TRBJ2-3; 12 bases agree with TRBD2. Germline CDR1 reads SQVTM; CDR2 reads ANQGSEA. The CDR3 totals 14 residues. V was clipped by 4 bases and J by 4 bases; unmatched bases: 3. The CDR3 bases are TGCAGCGTTGGACTAGCGGGGGTGCCAGATACGCAGTATTTT. As protein: CSVGLAGVPDTQYF.

V gene TRBV5-1 combines with J gene TRBJ2-1, with a possible D match to TRBD1 (6 bases). Trimming removed 4 bases from V and 0 bases from J, with 17 bases in between. This CDR3 has 17 amino acids. Germline V lookup: CDR1 SGHRS, CDR2 YFSETQ. This CDR3 is CASSKRNRASSYNEQFF. In nucleotides, the CDR3 is TGCGCCAGCAGCAAAAGGAACAGGGCTAGCTCCTACAATGAGCAGTTCTTC.

The sample holds a few counts of this clone. This chain connects TRBV2 to TRBJ1-1, with 9 bases identical to TRBD1. The V gene's germline CDR1 is SNHLY and CDR2 FYNNEI. The CDR3 runs to 15 residues. J gave up 1 base and V 6 bases, and 6 bases lay outside the gene matches. The CDR3 loop reads CASRTGGWENTEAFF. CDR3 nucleotide sequence: TGTGCCAGCAGAACAGGGGGCTGGGAGAACACTGAAGCTTTCTTT.

V is TRBV6-1 and J is TRBJ2-3, with 8 nucleotides matching TRBD1. CDR1 MNHNS and CDR2 SASEGT come from the germline V gene. J was trimmed by 2 bases and V by 3 bases; bases with no gene match: 7. The CDR3 sequence is 16 residues long. CDR3 region: CASSEWGQAYTDTQYF. For the CDR3, the DNA is TGTGCCAGCAGTGAGTGGGGACAGGCCTACACAGATACGCAGTATTTT.

The gene calls are TRBV10-3 and TRBJ2-5; 9 bases match TRBD1. This CDR3 comprises 14 residues. V was clipped by 0 bases and J by 13 bases; unmatched bases: 9. Germline V gene sequence: CDR1 ENHRY, CDR2 SYGVKD. CDR3 in amino acids: CAISESRDRDRLYF. Written as DNA, the CDR3 is TGTGCCATCAGTGAGTCCCGGGACAGGGATAGGCTGTACTTC.

The CDR3 reads CASSPPSAPPAQGNTEAFF. CDR3 DNA: TGCGCCAGCAGTCCCCCTAGTGCACCTCCCGCACAGGGCAACACTGAAGCTTTCTTT. The J gene is TRBJ1-1, the V gene TRBV23-1, with TRBD1 as a possible D gene (6 bases). TRBV23-1 is given ORF status, its function remaining uncertain. This CDR3 is 19 amino acids long. Trimming took 4 bases from V and 2 from J, leaving 26 bases between them.

In its sample, this clone was seen a few times. This rearrangement joins TRBV6-5 to TRBJ1-2; 7 nucleotides align to TRBD1. Trimming removed 0 bases from V and 4 bases from J; junction bases left unmatched: 5. Germline V lookup: CDR1 MNHEY, CDR2 SVGAGI. The CDR3 is made up of 15 amino acids. The CDR3 nucleotides are TGTGCCAGCAGTTACTCTAAGGGGGCCAGCTATGGCTACACCTTC. Encoded protein: CASSYSKGASYGYTF.

The rearrangement links TRBV5-1 to TRBJ2-3; no definite D call. Germline CDR1 SGHRS, CDR2 YFSETQ. This CDR3 spans 13 amino acids. V lost 2 bases and J 2 bases, leaving 6 bases between the germline ends. The CDR3 nucleotides read TGCGCCAGCAGCTTTGACACCACAGATACGCAGTATTTT. Translated, it gives CASSFDTTDTQYF.

The J gene is TRBJ2-1, the V gene TRBV10-3, with a tentative D call TRBD2 (5 bases). Trimming pared 6 bases from V and 2 bases from J, leaving 8 bases between. The CDR3 spans 13 residues. In germline, CDR1 is ENHRY, CDR2 SYGVKD. In DNA, the CDR3 is TGTGCCATCAGGACCGGGACCTACAATGAGCAGTTCTTC. This gives the protein CAIRTGTYNEQFF.

The chain employs TRBV2 and TRBJ1-1; maybe TRBD1 (6 bases). This CDR3 region has 12 residues. With 6 bases removed from V and 4 bases from J, the gap between germline ends came to 9 bases. Germline V CDR1 and CDR2: SNHLY, FYNNEI. The CDR3 sequence is CASRTRGTEAFF. CDR3 DNA sequence: TGTGCCAGCAGGACCAGGGGCACTGAAGCTTTCTTT.

V and J are TRBV12-5 and TRBJ2-7; 8 positions agree with TRBD1. Germline trimming cut 5 bases from V and 6 bases from J; bases unmatched to any gene: 6. CDR3 length: 13 residues. Per the germline V gene, CDR1 is LGHNT and CDR2 is FRNRAP. CDR3 sequence: CASGIQTGGEQYF. The CDR3 DNA follows: TGTGCTAGTGGTATCCAAACAGGGGGCGAGCAGTACTTC. Complete variable domain (other parts from reference TRBV12-5 and TRBJ2-7): DARVTQTPRHKVTEMGQEVTMRCQPILGHNTVFWYRQTMMQGLELLAYFRNRAPLDDSGMPKDRFSAEMPDATLATLKIQPSEPRDSAVYFCASGIQTGGEQYFGPGTRLTVT.

The rearrangement joins TRBV24-1 to TRBJ1-2, with D possibly TRBD1 on 6 matching bases. This CDR3 region has 13 residues. Germline V lookup: CDR1 KGHDR, CDR2 SFDVKD. The V end was cut by 5 bases, the J end by 4 bases, with 10 bases between. The CDR3 protein is CATSGRTAYGYTF. In DNA, the CDR3 is TGTGCCACCAGTGGCCGGACAGCCTATGGCTACACCTTC.

The chain combines TRBV7-2 with TRBJ1-1; D remains unclear. CDR3 length: 13 amino acids. V lost 1 base to trimming and J lost 10 bases, with 13 bases between them. Germline lookup yields CDR1 SGHTA and CDR2 FQGNSA. CDR3: CASSLEEGRSAFF. The CDR3 DNA follows: TGTGCCAGCAGCTTAGAGGAGGGCAGGTCAGCTTTCTTT.

The chain joins TRBV5-8 to TRBJ2-1; 9 bases are shared with TRBD1. Germline CDR1 reads SGHTS; CDR2 reads YDEGEE. With V trimmed by 4 bases and J by 5 bases, 13 bases remained unmatched. The CDR3 is 17 amino acids. The CDR3 spells CASSGGLQGARDNEQFF. CDR3 sequence (DNA): TGTGCCAGCAGCGGGGGACTACAGGGGGCGCGGGACAATGAGCAGTTCTTC.

The table lists this clone with a few counts. The chain links TRBV5-1 to TRBJ1-4; 12 bases line up with TRBD1. Germline V gives CDR1 SGHRS, CDR2 YFSETQ. V was pared by 4 bases and J by 3 bases, with 7 bases of the junction left unmatched. CDR3 length equals 17 residues. CDR3 nucleotides: TGCGCCAGCAGCCCACCCGGGACAGGGGGCCCTAATGAAAAACTGTTTTTT. Protein sequence: CASSPPGTGGPNEKLFF.

The chain combines TRBV11-2 with TRBJ2-2; 9 bases match TRBD1. After removal of 6 bases from V and 5 bases from J, the junction contained 13 bases not matched to a gene. This CDR3 is 17 amino acids long. From germline, CDR1 is SGHAT and CDR2 FQNNGV. CDR3 nucleotide sequence: TGTGCCAGCAGGTCAAGGGGACAGGGAGAGGTGACCGGGGAGCTGTTTTTT. Encoded protein: CASRSRGQGEVTGELFF.

This clone was observed a few times. The CDR3 region is CASKSRGADTQYF. As DNA, the CDR3 is TGTGCCAGCAAATCCAGGGGAGCAGATACGCAGTATTTT. The rearrangement joins TRBV6-5 to TRBJ2-3, with D maybe TRBD1 (6 bases). This CDR3 contains 13 residues. The V and J ends lost 7 bases and 4 bases respectively, with 12 bases between them. The germline V gene has CDR1 MNHEY and CDR2 SVGAGI.

The rearrangement links TRBV9 to TRBJ2-3; 9 nucleotides agree with TRBD2. Germline loops: CDR1 SGDLS, CDR2 YYNGEE. The CDR3 is 15 amino acids. J lost 5 bases, V lost 1 base, and 5 bases had no gene match. CDR3 amino acids: CASSVSSGVGDTQYF. CDR3 nucleotides: TGTGCCAGCAGCGTATCTAGCGGGGTTGGAGATACGCAGTATTTT.